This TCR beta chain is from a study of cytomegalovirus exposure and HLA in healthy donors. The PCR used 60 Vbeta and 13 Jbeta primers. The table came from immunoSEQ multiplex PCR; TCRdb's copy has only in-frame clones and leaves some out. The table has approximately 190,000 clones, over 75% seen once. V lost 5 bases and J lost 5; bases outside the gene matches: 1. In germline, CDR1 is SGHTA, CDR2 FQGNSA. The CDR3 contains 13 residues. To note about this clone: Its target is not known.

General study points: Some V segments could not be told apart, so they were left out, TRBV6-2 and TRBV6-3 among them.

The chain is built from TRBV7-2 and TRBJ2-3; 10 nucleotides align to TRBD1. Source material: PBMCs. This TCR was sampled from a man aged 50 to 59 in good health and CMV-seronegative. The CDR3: CASSRDRGDTQYF. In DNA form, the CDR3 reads TGTGCCAGCAGCCGGGACAGGGGAGATACGCAGTATTTT.